This TCR beta chain came from a study of tumor-infiltrating lymphocytes in primary liver carcinoma. Study-wide points: Tumor region pairs showed greater overlap than either tumor-adjacent or tumor-blood pairs did.

The tissue used was unsorted bulk material of about 19-34 mg. RNA and DNA were co-extracted from it with the AllPrep DNA/RNA mini kit. On this clonotype itself: The antigen remains unidentified. At one end, the junction sequence differs from germline, possibly due to a read error.

Germline loops: CDR1 SGHAT, CDR2 FQNNGV. The CDR3 runs 15 residues. The investigators made TCR beta cDNA from about 0.45 ug total RNA, using a constant-region primer. It was through three nested multiplex PCR rounds of slightly modified ARM-PCR that TCR beta libraries arose. Primers for the first two PCR rounds were TRBV1-TRBV30 forward primers and a C-beta reverse primer (about 11 cycles per round). One entry per CDR3 protein results from TCRdb running MiXCR on the multiplex PCR reads. Here the sample spans tens of thousands of distinct CDR3 sequences, about three quarters being singletons. This chain connects TRBV11-2 to TRBJ2-2, with TRBD1 matching over 8 bases. The receptor was derived from a man in his forties with primary liver carcinoma and hepatitis B virus infection. Sequencing input: tumor-adjacent normal liver tissue. The CDR3 nucleotides read TGTGCCAGCAGCTTACCAGGGGGCATCCTGGGGGAGATGTTTTTT. This codes for CASSLPGGILGEMFF.